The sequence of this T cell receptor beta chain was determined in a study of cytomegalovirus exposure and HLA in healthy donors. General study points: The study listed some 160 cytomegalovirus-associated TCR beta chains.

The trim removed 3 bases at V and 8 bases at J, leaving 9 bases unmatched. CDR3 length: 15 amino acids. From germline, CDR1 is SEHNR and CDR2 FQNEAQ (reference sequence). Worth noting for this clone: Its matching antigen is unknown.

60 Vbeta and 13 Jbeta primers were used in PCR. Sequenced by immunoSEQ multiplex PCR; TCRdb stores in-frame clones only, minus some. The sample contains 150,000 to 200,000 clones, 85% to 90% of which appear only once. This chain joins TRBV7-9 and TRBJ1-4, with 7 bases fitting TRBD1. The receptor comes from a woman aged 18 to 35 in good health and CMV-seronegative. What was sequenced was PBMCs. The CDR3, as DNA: TGTGCCAGCAGCTTTCCGGGACAGACCAGAGAAAAACTGTTTTTT. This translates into CASSFPGQTREKLFF.